Below, one T cell receptor (beta chain) is given with its context. The data are from a study of OX40 agonist ivuxolimab in advanced cancers. This table comes from immunoSEQ multiplex PCR, and its TCRdb copy is limited to in-frame clones, with some not included. The data hold some 86,000 clones, with approximately 92% observed a single time. The V gene lost 7 bases and the J gene lost 5 bases, with 17 bases spanning the gap. This CDR3 is 13 amino acids long. CDR1 and CDR2 (germline): SQVTM, ANQGSEA. The chain uses TRBV29-1 and TRBJ1-1; D not certain. The input for sequencing was CD4+ or CD8+ T cells sorted from blood, taken in a trial of the OX40 agonist ivuxolimab. The sequence was collected from an adult with an advanced solid tumor such as melanoma, head and neck, liver or kidney cancer. CDR3: CSAAVQVVTEAFF. The DNA of the CDR3 is TGCAGCGCGGCCGTCCAGGTCGTTACTGAAGCTTTCTTT.